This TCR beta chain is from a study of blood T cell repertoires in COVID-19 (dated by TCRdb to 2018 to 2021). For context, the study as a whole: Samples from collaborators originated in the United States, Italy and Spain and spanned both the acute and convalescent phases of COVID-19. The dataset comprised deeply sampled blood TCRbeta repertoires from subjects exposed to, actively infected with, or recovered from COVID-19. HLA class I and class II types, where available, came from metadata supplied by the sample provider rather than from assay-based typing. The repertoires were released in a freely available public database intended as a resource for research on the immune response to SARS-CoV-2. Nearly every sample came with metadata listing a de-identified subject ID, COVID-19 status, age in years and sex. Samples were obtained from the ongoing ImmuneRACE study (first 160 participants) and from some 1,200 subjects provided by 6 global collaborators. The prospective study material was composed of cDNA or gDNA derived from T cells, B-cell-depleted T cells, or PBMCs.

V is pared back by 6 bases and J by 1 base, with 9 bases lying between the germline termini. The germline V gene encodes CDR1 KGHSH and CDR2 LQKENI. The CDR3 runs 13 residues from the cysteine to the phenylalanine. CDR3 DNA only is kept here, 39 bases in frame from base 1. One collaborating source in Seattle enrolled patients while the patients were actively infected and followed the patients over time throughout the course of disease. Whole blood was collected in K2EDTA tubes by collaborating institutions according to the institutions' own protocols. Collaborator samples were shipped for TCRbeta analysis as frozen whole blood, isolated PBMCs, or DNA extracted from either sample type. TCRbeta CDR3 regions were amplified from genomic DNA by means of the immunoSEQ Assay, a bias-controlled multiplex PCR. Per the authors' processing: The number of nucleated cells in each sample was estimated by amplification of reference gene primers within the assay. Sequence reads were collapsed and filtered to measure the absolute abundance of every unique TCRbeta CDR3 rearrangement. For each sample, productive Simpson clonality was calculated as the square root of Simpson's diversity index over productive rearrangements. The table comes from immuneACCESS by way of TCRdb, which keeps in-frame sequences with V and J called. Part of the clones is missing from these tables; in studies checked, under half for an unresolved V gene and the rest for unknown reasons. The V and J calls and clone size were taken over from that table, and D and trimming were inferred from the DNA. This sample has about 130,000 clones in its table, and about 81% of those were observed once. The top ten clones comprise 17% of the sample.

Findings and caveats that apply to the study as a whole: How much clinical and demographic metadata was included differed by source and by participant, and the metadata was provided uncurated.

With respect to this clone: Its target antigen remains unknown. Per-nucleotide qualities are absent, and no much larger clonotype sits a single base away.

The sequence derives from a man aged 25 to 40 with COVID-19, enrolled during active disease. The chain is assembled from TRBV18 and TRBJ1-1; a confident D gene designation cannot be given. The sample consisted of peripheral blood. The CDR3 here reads CASSAGENTEAFF. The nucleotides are TGTGCCAGCTCCGCCGGGGAGAACACTGAAGCTTTCTTT.